These T cell receptor beta chains were read from a single sample in a study of cytomegalovirus exposure and HLA in healthy donors. Clones were sequenced by immunoSEQ multiplex PCR, and TCRdb holds only the in-frame ones, with some missing. The repertoire consists of 90,000 to 120,000 clones, with about 74% occurring once and the leading ten covering around 15%. The sample comprised PBMCs. These receptors all stem from a middle-aged woman in good health and CMV-seropositive. Both conserved end residues are part of each CDR3. The order of the fields is CDR3 DNA, CDR3 protein, D gene, clone size, V gene, J gene. The D gene is left open where the match is weak. Clone size is stated in some rows and not others, as once, few, many or a class when expanded.

CDR3nt: TGTGCCAGCACCCGAAGGACAGGGGATAGCAATCAGCCCCAGCATTTT
CDR3aa: CASTRRTGDSNQPQHF
d_gene: TRBD1
abundance: .
v_gene: TRBV6-6
j_gene: TRBJ1-5

CDR3nt: TGTGCCAGCAGCTTAGGACTAGCGGGGGGGCCGTCCCATGAGCAGTTCTTC
CDR3aa: CASSLGLAGGPSHEQFF
d_gene: TRBD2
abundance: .
v_gene: TRBV5-4
j_gene: TRBJ2-1

CDR3nt: TGTGCCAGCAGTGAAATAGGCGGGGCGACGGTGCAGCCCCAGCATTTT
CDR3aa: CASSEIGGATVQPQHF
d_gene: .
abundance: few
v_gene: TRBV6-1
j_gene: TRBJ1-5

CDR3nt: TGTGCCAGCAGCTTAGGAACAGGGGCTAGGGCTTTCTTT
CDR3aa: CASSLGTGARAFF
d_gene: TRBD1
abundance: .
v_gene: TRBV11-2
j_gene: TRBJ1-1

CDR3nt: TGCGCCAGCAGCCGGGGACAGGGATTCACCGGGGAGCTGTTTTTT
CDR3aa: CASSRGQGFTGELFF
d_gene: TRBD1
abundance: .
v_gene: TRBV4-1
j_gene: TRBJ2-2

CDR3nt: TGTGCCATCAGGATCAGTGACATGAACACTGAAGCTTTCTTT
CDR3aa: CAIRISDMNTEAFF
d_gene: .
abundance: .
v_gene: TRBV10-3
j_gene: TRBJ1-1

CDR3nt: TGCAGCGCTCTCGACCGGGACAGGAAAAATGGCTACACCTTC
CDR3aa: CSALDRDRKNGYTF
d_gene: TRBD1
abundance: .
v_gene: TRBV29-1
j_gene: TRBJ1-2

CDR3nt: TGCGCCAGCAGCTTAAGCGGGGATACGCAGTATTTT
CDR3aa: CASSLSGDTQYF
d_gene: .
abundance: .
v_gene: TRBV5-1
j_gene: TRBJ2-3

CDR3nt: TGCGCCAGCAGCTTCAGGCGGGTGGGGACAGGGCAATCTGGGGCCAACGTCCTGACTTTC
CDR3aa: CASSFRRVGTGQSGANVLTF
d_gene: TRBD1
abundance: .
v_gene: TRBV5-1
j_gene: TRBJ2-6

CDR3nt: TGTGCCAGCAGCGTAGTTGCGGTTGATACGCAGTATTTT
CDR3aa: CASSVVAVDTQYF
d_gene: .
abundance: .
v_gene: TRBV9
j_gene: TRBJ2-3

CDR3nt: TGTGCCAGCAGCTTCGGACAGGGAAACACTGAAGCTTTCTTT
CDR3aa: CASSFGQGNTEAFF
d_gene: TRBD1
abundance: few
v_gene: TRBV7-2
j_gene: TRBJ1-1

CDR3nt: TGTGCCAGCAGTCTCCTCTCCTACGAGCAGTACTTC
CDR3aa: CASSLLSYEQYF
d_gene: .
abundance: .
v_gene: TRBV28
j_gene: TRBJ2-7

CDR3nt: TGTGCCAGCAGCCACCTCACAGGGGTCTACGAGCAGTACTTC
CDR3aa: CASSHLTGVYEQYF
d_gene: TRBD1
abundance: .
v_gene: TRBV14
j_gene: TRBJ2-7

CDR3nt: TGTGCCAGCAGCTTAGATCCCAGTGAAGCTTTCTTT
CDR3aa: CASSLDPSEAFF
d_gene: .
abundance: .
v_gene: TRBV7-9
j_gene: TRBJ1-1

CDR3nt: TGTGCCAGCAGCTTAGACAGTATTAAACACACTGAAGCTTTCTTT
CDR3aa: CASSLDSIKHTEAFF
d_gene: .
abundance: .
v_gene: TRBV7-9
j_gene: TRBJ1-1

CDR3nt: TGTGCCAGCAGCTCCCTATATGGCGGTGACCCAACCCAGTACTTC
CDR3aa: CASSSLYGGDPTQYF
d_gene: .
abundance: .
v_gene: TRBV7-2
j_gene: TRBJ2-5

CDR3nt: TGTGCCAGCAGCTTATCCGCCGGGGGGCAAGCTTTCTTT
CDR3aa: CASSLSAGGQAFF
d_gene: .
abundance: few
v_gene: TRBV7-2
j_gene: TRBJ1-1

CDR3nt: TGTGCCAGCAGCTTGGTTTTAGCGGGGCACACAGATACGCAGTATTTT
CDR3aa: CASSLVLAGHTDTQYF
d_gene: TRBD2
abundance: .
v_gene: TRBV5-5
j_gene: TRBJ2-3

CDR3nt: TGTGCCAGCAGTGGGACTAGCGGGGGGGCAGATACGCAGTATTTT
CDR3aa: CASSGTSGGADTQYF
d_gene: TRBD2
abundance: .
v_gene: TRBV6-1
j_gene: TRBJ2-3

CDR3nt: TGTGCCACCGGGGGCACTGAAGCTTTCTTT
CDR3aa: CATGGTEAFF
d_gene: .
abundance: .
v_gene: TRBV7-9
j_gene: TRBJ1-1

CDR3nt: TGTGCCAGCTCACGAGGAGGGACAGGGGCTGCAGCTTTCTTT
CDR3aa: CASSRGGTGAAAFF
d_gene: TRBD1
abundance: .
v_gene: TRBV18
j_gene: TRBJ1-1

CDR3nt: TGTGCCACCAGCAGAGGAGGTGGAGGACGCTACGAGCAGTACTTC
CDR3aa: CATSRGGGGRYEQYF
d_gene: .
abundance: .
v_gene: TRBV15
j_gene: TRBJ2-7

CDR3nt: TGTGCCAGCAGCCAAGCTTGGACAGGGACCGAGCAGTACTTC
CDR3aa: CASSQAWTGTEQYF
d_gene: TRBD1
abundance: .
v_gene: TRBV14
j_gene: TRBJ2-7

CDR3nt: TGTGCCAGCAGCTTTAGACAGGGGGCAAGAAACACCATATATTTT
CDR3aa: CASSFRQGARNTIYF
d_gene: TRBD1
abundance: .
v_gene: TRBV11-2
j_gene: TRBJ1-3

CDR3nt: TGTGCCAGCAGGGAGGGCGTCAACTATGGCTACACCTTC
CDR3aa: CASREGVNYGYTF
d_gene: .
abundance: .
v_gene: TRBV27
j_gene: TRBJ1-2

CDR3nt: TGTGCCATCAGTGAAACAGGGGGAAGAGGCACTGAAGCTTTCTTT
CDR3aa: CAISETGGRGTEAFF
d_gene: TRBD1
abundance: .
v_gene: TRBV10-3
j_gene: TRBJ1-1

CDR3nt: TGCGCCAGCAGCCAAGGGGACAGGGGCAATTCACCCCTCCACTTT
CDR3aa: CASSQGDRGNSPLHF
d_gene: TRBD1
abundance: .
v_gene: TRBV4-1
j_gene: TRBJ1-6

CDR3nt: TGTGCCAGCTCACCAGGGCTGGCGACTGAAGCTTTCTTT
CDR3aa: CASSPGLATEAFF
d_gene: .
abundance: .
v_gene: TRBV18
j_gene: TRBJ1-1

CDR3nt: TGCGCCAGCAGCTTGATGGGACAGGGAAACATTCAGTACTTC
CDR3aa: CASSLMGQGNIQYF
d_gene: TRBD1
abundance: .
v_gene: TRBV5-1
j_gene: TRBJ2-4

CDR3nt: TGTGCCAGCAGCAGCCCCGGACTACCGAGGAACAATGAGCAGTTCTTC
CDR3aa: CASSSPGLPRNNEQFF
d_gene: .
abundance: .
v_gene: TRBV14
j_gene: TRBJ2-1

CDR3nt: TGTGCCTGGAGTGTAAGGGGAAATCAGCCCCAGCATTTT
CDR3aa: CAWSVRGNQPQHF
d_gene: .
abundance: .
v_gene: TRBV30
j_gene: TRBJ1-5

CDR3nt: TGTGCCTGGAGTCTCTCAGATAATTCACCCCTCCACTTT
CDR3aa: CAWSLSDNSPLHF
d_gene: .
abundance: .
v_gene: TRBV30
j_gene: TRBJ1-6

CDR3nt: TGTGCCATCCAAAGCATGACAGCTAACACTGAAGCTTTCTTT
CDR3aa: CAIQSMTANTEAFF
d_gene: .
abundance: few
v_gene: TRBV10-3
j_gene: TRBJ1-1

CDR3nt: TGCGCCAGCAGCTTGCGGGGGATGAACACTGAAGCTTTCTTT
CDR3aa: CASSLRGMNTEAFF
d_gene: .
abundance: .
v_gene: TRBV5-1
j_gene: TRBJ1-1

CDR3nt: TGTGCCAGCAGCTTATCGACCACAGTAAACACTGAAGCTTTCTTT
CDR3aa: CASSLSTTVNTEAFF
d_gene: .
abundance: .
v_gene: TRBV7-8
j_gene: TRBJ1-1

CDR3nt: TGTGCCAGTAAGTGGACTTTTAATAGCAATCAGCCCCAGCATTTT
CDR3aa: CASKWTFNSNQPQHF
d_gene: .
abundance: .
v_gene: TRBV19
j_gene: TRBJ1-5

CDR3nt: TGTGCCAGCAGTGTCCGGACAGGGACTTCACCCCTCCACTTT
CDR3aa: CASSVRTGTSPLHF
d_gene: TRBD1
abundance: .
v_gene: TRBV2
j_gene: TRBJ1-6

CDR3nt: TGTGCCAGCAGTCCGGGACTTGAAGGTTCACCCCTCCACTTT
CDR3aa: CASSPGLEGSPLHF
d_gene: .
abundance: once
v_gene: TRBV5-6
j_gene: TRBJ1-6

CDR3nt: TGTGCCAGCAGTTACGCAGGAGCGGGGTTGCCAGATACGCAGTATTTT
CDR3aa: CASSYAGAGLPDTQYF
d_gene: TRBD2
abundance: .
v_gene: TRBV6-5
j_gene: TRBJ2-3

CDR3nt: TGTGCCAGCAGTTACTCCGGGACAATGAATTCACCCCTCCACTTT
CDR3aa: CASSYSGTMNSPLHF
d_gene: .
abundance: .
v_gene: TRBV6-5
j_gene: TRBJ1-6

CDR3nt: TGTGCCAGCAGAGACAGGGGAGGGACTGAAGCTTTCTTT
CDR3aa: CASRDRGGTEAFF
d_gene: TRBD1
abundance: .
v_gene: TRBV2
j_gene: TRBJ1-1

CDR3nt: TGTGCCTGGAGTACGGGGGTAGCGGGAAACACCATATATTTT
CDR3aa: CAWSTGVAGNTIYF
d_gene: .
abundance: .
v_gene: TRBV30
j_gene: TRBJ1-3

CDR3nt: TGCGCCAGCAGCCAAGATTTTGAACTATCCTACGAGCAGTACTTC
CDR3aa: CASSQDFELSYEQYF
d_gene: .
abundance: .
v_gene: TRBV4-3
j_gene: TRBJ2-7

CDR3nt: TGTGCCAGTAGTATGGGTCTAGCGGGGGGGCAAGAGACCCAGTACTTC
CDR3aa: CASSMGLAGGQETQYF
d_gene: TRBD2
abundance: once
v_gene: TRBV19
j_gene: TRBJ2-5